The 23 T cell receptor beta chains reported below all come from one sample, sequenced in a study of regulatory T cells in long-lasting Graves disease. The time point here: persistent/refractory GD, antithyroid drugs over 5 years with positive TRAb. From PBMCs, RNA was extracted and then used to make the TCR library. CDR3 regions were amplified by Arm-PCR using iRepertoire HTBI primers to build TCR beta libraries. TCRdb reprocessed the multiplex PCR reads with MiXCR, giving one entry per CDR3 protein. The sample carries 600,000 to 800,000 distinct CDR3 sequences, about 32% recorded once. The sequencing here drew on peripheral blood mononuclear cells (PBMCs), taken when the disease was refractory, from a patient treated with antithyroid drugs. These receptors were taken from a female donor with Graves disease.

This clonotype was recorded a few times. J is TRBJ1-6 and V is TRBV30; the D gene is possibly TRBD1 (6 bases). The CDR3 has 15 residues. Germline V gene lookup returns CDR1 GTSNPN and CDR2 SVGIG (reference sequence). V shed 0 bases and J shed 8 bases, with 14 bases lying between them. CDR3 sequence reads: CAWSVSGGLYSPLHF. The CDR3 bases are TGTGCCTGGAGTGTCTCCGGGGGCCTTTATTCACCCCTCCACTTT.

This clonotype was counted at least ten times. The CDR3 reads CASSFSKRGETQYF. Here the CDR3 DNA reads TGTGCCAGCAGTTTCTCCAAGAGGGGAGAGACCCAGTACTTC. The chain joins TRBV12-3 or TRBV12-4 to TRBJ2-5; D is possibly TRBD1 or TRBD2 (5 bases each). The ends were cut back, 3 bases at V and 4 bases at J, with 12 bases in the middle. The CDR3 is made up of 14 amino acids.

The chain uses TRBV24-1 and TRBJ2-3, with D maybe TRBD2 (5 bases). With 3 bases removed from V and 0 bases from J, the gap between germline ends came to 9 bases. The germline V gene has CDR1 KGHDR and CDR2 SFDVKD. This CDR3 has 15 residues. The CDR3 DNA follows: TGTGCCACCAGTGATGGAGGCGGGAGCACAGATACGCAGTATTTT. Its protein is CATSDGGGSTDTQYF.

This sequence joins TRBV28 and TRBJ1-5; TRBD1 might be the D (6 bases). Germline V lookup: CDR1 MDHEN, CDR2 SYDVKM. This CDR3 region has 14 residues. V was cut by 11 bases and J by 1 base, with 15 bases left in between. CDR3 nucleotide sequence: TGTGCCGCCATCCCGAGGGGGAGCAATCAGCCCCAGCATTTT. This sequence encodes CAAIPRGSNQPQHF.

This clonotype has more than one count but fewer than ten. This chain joins TRBV20-1 and TRBJ2-2, with no clear D. The CDR3 consists of 14 residues. Trimming took off 2 bases at V and 5 bases at J, with 12 bases between the two ends. Germline V gives CDR1 DFQATT, CDR2 SNEGSKA (reference sequence). In nucleotides, the CDR3 is TGCAGTGCTAGAAACCTCGAACTTACCGGGGAGCTGTTTTTT. This translates into CSARNLELTGELFF.

This clonotype was observed at least ten times. This chain joins TRBV2 and TRBJ1-2; 11 nucleotides align to TRBD1. In germline, CDR1 is SNHLY, CDR2 FYNNEI. The CDR3 contains 14 residues. V was pared by 3 bases and J by 7 bases, with 4 bases of the junction left unmatched. The CDR3 protein is CASSDGQGAVGYTF. The CDR3, as DNA: TGTGCCAGCAGTGACGGACAGGGGGCCGTTGGCTACACCTTC.

This clonotype was found a few times. The chain couples TRBV27 to TRBJ1-1; TRBD1 aligns across 8 bases. The germline V gene has CDR1 MNHEY and CDR2 SMNVEV (reference sequence). The CDR3 is 16 amino acids. Trimming cost V 6 bases and J 0 bases; bases outside gene matches: 9. CDR3 bases: TGTGCCAGCAGATCAAACAGGGGGAGATTGAACACTGAAGCTTTCTTT. The encoded protein is CASRSNRGRLNTEAFF.

This clonotype occurred many times. A junction end diverges from the germline sequence, so it may reflect a read error. The chain has TRBV5-1 and TRBJ2-7, with 12 bases that match TRBD1. The CDR3 spans 14 residues. Germline-derived CDR1 and CDR2 are SGHRS and YFSETQ. CDR3 nucleotide sequence: TGTGCCAGCAGCCGGGGACAGGGGGCGTACGAGCAGTACTTC. Its translation: CASSRGQGAYEQYF.

This clonotype was picked up a small number of times. The chain recombines TRBV6-1 with TRBJ1-5, with D maybe TRBD1 (6 bases). The CDR3 runs to 14 residues. V lost 6 bases, J lost 3 bases, and 12 bases lay in between. Germline V gene sequence: CDR1 MNHNS, CDR2 SASEGT. The CDR3 DNA reads TGTGCCAGCAGCCATAGACAGGTCAATCAGCCCCAGCATTTT. Encoded protein: CASSHRQVNQPQHF.

CDR3 in DNA: TGTGCCAGCAGTTCCACTGTAGCCTACGAGCAGTACTTC. This sequence encodes CASSSTVAYEQYF. This chain joins TRBV6-2 or TRBV6-3 and TRBJ2-7; no firm D call. Per the germline V gene, CDR1 is MNHEY and CDR2 is SVGEGT. V lost 4 bases and J lost 2, with 9 bases in between. The CDR3 totals 13 residues.

The chain couples TRBV2 to TRBJ2-2; no firm D call. Germline-derived CDR1 and CDR2 are SNHLY and FYNNEI. This CDR3 contains 16 residues. The germline V and J ends were trimmed by 6 bases and 1 base, with 15 bases remaining between them. DNA of the CDR3: TGTGCCAGCAGCGATAACCTTGCTAGGAACACCGGGGAGCTGTTTTTT. Translating it yields CASSDNLARNTGELFF.

This clonotype was picked up many times. The V call is TRBV20-1, the J call TRBJ1-6; 8 nucleotides agree with TRBD1. CDR3 length: 12 residues. Germline CDR1 is DFQATT and CDR2 is SNEGSKA (reference sequence). V lost 8 bases to trimming and J lost 10 bases; unmatched junction nucleotides: 7. The DNA of the CDR3 is TGCAGTTCGGGACAGGAAGTATCACCCCTCCACTTT. It specifies CSSGQEVSPLHF.

The chain has TRBV20-1 and TRBJ1-5, with 10 bases aligning to TRBD1. Germline V gene sequence: CDR1 DFQATT, CDR2 SNEGSKA (reference sequence). V lost 1 base, J lost 6 bases, and 3 bases stayed unmatched. CDR3 length: 14 amino acids. CDR3 nucleotide sequence: TGCAGTGCTAGAGGGGGGACAGGGGTTCAGCCCCAGCATTTT. Residues: CSARGGTGVQPQHF.

V gene TRBV20-1 combines with J gene TRBJ2-7, with a possible D match to TRBD1 (6 bases). The CDR3 is made up of 12 amino acids. Trimming left V 6 bases short and J 3 bases short, with 12 bases between. From germline, CDR1 is DFQATT and CDR2 SNEGSKA (reference sequence). The CDR3 region is CSAVPGVYEQYF. CDR3 in DNA: TGCAGTGCAGTCCCAGGGGTCTACGAGCAGTACTTC.

This clonotype was found a few times. The rearrangement joins TRBV27 to TRBJ2-2; D remains unclear. CDR3 length: 17 residues. CDR1 is MNHEY and CDR2 is SMNVEV in the germline V gene (reference sequence). Trimming left V 0 bases short and J 5 bases short, with 16 bases between. The chain's CDR3 is CASSLSGSPMRTGELFF. In nucleotides, the CDR3 is TGTGCCAGCAGTTTATCGGGGTCTCCTATGCGAACCGGGGAGCTGTTTTTT.

This clonotype was counted a few times. The genes are TRBV28 and TRBJ1-2; tentatively, D is TRBD1 (5 bases). Germline lookup yields CDR1 MDHEN and CDR2 SYDVKM. Trimming removed 6 bases from V and 9 bases from J, with 26 bases in between. There are 16 residues in the CDR3. CDR3 bases: TGTGCCAGCAGGAAACCGTCCGGGGGGGGATCAAGGAGCTACACCTTC. This translates into CASRKPSGGGSRSYTF.

A single count supports this clonotype. The chain has TRBV5-1 and TRBJ1-1, with TRBD1 matching over 9 bases. CDR3 length: 19 amino acids. V was pared by 4 bases and J by 2 bases, with 18 bases of the junction left unmatched. The germline CDR1 and CDR2 sequences are SGHRS and YFSETQ. CDR3 region: CASSPRPGTGPTINTEAFF. The DNA for the CDR3 is TGCGCCAGCAGCCCGCGTCCCGGGACAGGGCCGACTATAAACACTGAAGCTTTCTTT.

This clonotype was recorded many times. The V gene is TRBV6-5, the J gene TRBJ2-2, with D possibly matching TRBD2 (6 bases). Germline CDR1 MNHEY, CDR2 SVGAGI. V was trimmed by 0 bases and J by 2 bases, leaving 13 bases between them. This CDR3 is 17 amino acids long. CDR3 DNA sequence: TGTGCCAGCAGTTACTCCCGGCTGCGGGGAAACACCGGGGAGCTGTTTTTT. Protein: CASSYSRLRGNTGELFF.

This clonotype was seen only a few times. V gene TRBV4-1 combines with J gene TRBJ2-7, with D perhaps TRBD2 (5 bases). The CDR3 is 14 amino acids. The germline gives CDR1 MGHRA, CDR2 YSYEKL. The V and J ends lost 0 bases and 6 bases respectively, with 12 bases between them. CDR3 region: CASSQDLSAGEQYF. As DNA, the CDR3 is TGCGCCAGCAGCCAAGATTTGTCCGCGGGCGAGCAGTACTTC.

The chain recombines TRBV11-2 with TRBJ2-5; TRBD1 matches at 9 bases. Germline lookup yields CDR1 SGHAT and CDR2 FQNNGV. Losses at the gene ends were 3 bases for V and 5 bases for J; bases not matched to a gene: 7. CDR3 length: 15 amino acids. In nucleotides, the CDR3 is TGTGCCAGCAGCTTCCGGGACAGGGTTGTGGAGACCCAGTACTTC. Protein: CASSFRDRVVETQYF.

Only one count was recorded for this clonotype. The rearrangement joins TRBV7-9 to TRBJ1-3; no reliable D call. This CDR3 spans 12 amino acids. Germline V gives CDR1 SEHNR, CDR2 FQNEAQ (reference sequence). V was clipped by 6 bases and J by 2 bases, with 5 bases between them. The CDR3 DNA reads TGTGCCAGCAGGAACCCTGGAAACACCATATATTTT. It encodes CASRNPGNTIYF.

This clonotype was detected ten times or more. The chain recombines TRBV11-2 with TRBJ2-5, with 11 bases matching TRBD2. The CDR3 is 15 amino acids. Germline trimming cut 5 bases from V and 4 bases from J; bases unmatched to any gene: 6. The germline CDR1 and CDR2 sequences are SGHAT and FQNNGV. CDR3 sequence (DNA): TGTGCCAGCAGCGTAGCGGGAGGGCTTGGAGAGACCCAGTACTTC. It yields the protein CASSVAGGLGETQYF.

This rearrangement joins TRBV7-2 to TRBJ1-4; no firm D call. CDR3 size: 14 residues. The germline gives CDR1 SGHTA, CDR2 FQGNSA. Between the trimmed V and J ends, which lost 5 bases and 8 bases, there was a span of 15 bases. The CDR3 DNA is TGTGCCAGCAGCCGGGGAGGTTTCGAGGAAAAACTGTTTTTT. This translates into CASSRGGFEEKLFF.